This T cell receptor beta chain was captured by sequencing in a study of post-analysis software for immune sequencing data. Study-level points and caveats: TRBV5-6, TRBV5-1 and TRBV20-1 were among five TRBV segments more frequent in patients than controls.

Trimming cost V 5 bases and J 0 bases; bases outside gene matches: 8. From germline, CDR1 is SGHVS and CDR2 FQNEAQ. The CDR3 totals 16 residues. The TCR beta cDNA libraries contained unique molecular identifiers. Between roughly 1 and 10 million T cells gave rise to about 450,000 cDNA molecules. TCRdb processed the PCR reads anew with MiXCR; each CDR3 protein has one entry. The sample contains about 620,000 distinct CDR3 sequences, about 40% of which appear only once. To note about this clonotype: Its antigen is still unknown.

The sequence came from a girl aged 5 to 17 with multiple sclerosis. Sequencing was done on a sample of blood. The V call is TRBV7-8, the J call TRBJ2-3; 7 bases fit TRBD1. The CDR3 loop is CASSRRTGYSTDTQYF. As DNA, the CDR3 is TGTGCCAGCAGCCGTCGGACAGGCTACAGCACAGATACGCAGTATTTT.